This T cell receptor beta chain came from a study of T cell responses to AZD1222 COVID-19 vaccine. Overall study: Second-dose groups at about 4 or about 12 weeks were pooled.

Regarding this clone: The antigen remains undetermined.

V lost 1 base and J 0 bases, leaving 13 bases between the germline ends. The CDR3 runs to 16 residues. CDR1 and CDR2 (germline): LNHDA, SQIVND (reference sequence). Sequencing used immunoSEQ multiplex PCR; TCRdb keeps in-frame clones, though not all of them. This repertoire shows over 150,000 clones, roughly nine tenths found once; its top ten account for about 20%. Whole-study findings and limits: Repertoires were obtained only post-peak T cell response. Among the donors, most were white British and more were female, and clonal diversity was possibly underestimated. Once two AZD1222 doses were given, Spike-specific TCR breadth and depth went up.

V gene TRBV19 combines with J gene TRBJ2-7; D gene uncertain. The receptor's source is an adult in good health. Sequencing was performed on peripheral blood, taken on day 0 of AZD1222 vaccination. For the CDR3, the DNA is TGTGCCAGTAGTATAGGGGTTTCCTTCAACTCCTACGAGCAGTACTTC. Encoded protein: CASSIGVSFNSYEQYF.